This T cell receptor beta chain came from a study of T-cell memory formation after mild COVID-19. Across the whole study: For the most part, TCR clusters were specific to one donor.

The V gene end was trimmed by 0 bases and the J gene end by 4 bases; junction bases not matched to a gene: 9. The V gene's germline CDR1 is LGHNA and CDR2 YSLEER. This CDR3 has 17 amino acids. Using constant-segment primers, 5'RACE produced TCR alpha and TCR beta cDNA libraries carrying sample barcodes and UMIs. TCRdb reanalysed the 5' RACE reads using MiXCR and keeps one entry per CDR3 protein. Of fewer than 650,000 distinct CDR3 sequences listed, about 20% were seen once; the top ten hold approximately 8%. In its sample, this clonotype was seen a few times. The antigen remains unidentified. Findings and limits, study-wide: CD4+ clones that contracted lay mainly in CM and EM; CD8+ ones lay in EMRA. Cross-reactive memory appears to have joined, as suggested by some responding clones showing up in pre-infection memory.

This chain connects TRBV4-3 to TRBJ2-1; 7 bases map to TRBD2. The sequenced sample was PBMCs or a T cell subset sorted from them (not recorded which). The receptor's source is an adult woman who had mild COVID-19 (a few samples of this study predate the infection). Cell type and time point are not known. Here the CDR3 DNA reads TGCGCCAGCAGCCAAGAATGGCTAGCGGAGATGTACAATGAGCAGTTCTTC. It yields the protein CASSQEWLAEMYNEQFF.